Following are 22 T cell receptor beta chains from one sample sequenced in a study of blood T cells in healthy people across ages. Alongside a J-beta primer mix, a sample-barcoded 5' primer served in a second PCR lasting roughly 7 to 11 cycles. TCRdb reprocessed the 5' RACE reads via MiXCR and lists one record per CDR3 protein. The profile shows about 1.7 million distinct CDR3 sequences, 28% of them singletons. Sequences were obtained from blood. These receptors were collected from a young woman in good health.

This clonotype was seen once. This chain connects TRBV5-1 to TRBJ2-7, with 10 bases lining up with TRBD1. V lost 3 bases and J lost 4; bases outside the gene matches: 7. The CDR3 sequence is 15 residues long. Germline lookup yields CDR1 SGHRS and CDR2 YFSETQ. CDR3 in amino acids: CASSSGDRGRYEQYF. In DNA form, the CDR3 reads TGCGCCAGCAGCTCGGGGGACAGGGGAAGGTACGAGCAGTACTTC.

The V and J genes are TRBV20-1 and TRBJ1-2; D not resolved. CDR1 DFQATT and CDR2 SNEGSKA come from the germline V gene (reference sequence). The V and J ends lost 1 base and 6 bases respectively, with 12 bases between them. CDR3 length: 13 residues. The CDR3 loop reads CSARGDMTHGYTF. The CDR3 coding sequence is TGCAGTGCTAGAGGTGACATGACCCATGGCTACACCTTC.

This clonotype was detected a few times. Compared with germline, one end of the junction differs, possibly owing to a read error. The genes are TRBV19 and TRBJ1-4; tentatively, D is TRBD1 (5 bases). Germline V lookup: CDR1 LNHDA, CDR2 SQIVND (reference sequence). This CDR3 comprises 13 residues. In DNA form, the CDR3 reads TGTGCCGGTAGTGTCGGGGGAGGCGAAAAACTGTTTTTT. Its translation is CAGSVGGGEKLFF.

V is TRBV3-1 and J is TRBJ1-2; no firm D call. Germline values: CDR1 LGHDT, CDR2 YNNKEL (reference sequence). There are 14 residues in the CDR3. V was shortened by 1 base and J by 4 bases, with 10 bases between the two germline ends. The CDR3 loop is CASSQASQVYGYTF. CDR3 nucleotides: TGTGCCAGCAGCCAAGCATCGCAGGTCTATGGCTACACCTTC.

This clonotype was seen a few times. This CDR3 reads CASSYVGGGHNEQFF. The CDR3 DNA follows: TGTGCCAGCAGTTACGTCGGGGGAGGCCACAATGAGCAGTTCTTC. The chain employs TRBV6-6 and TRBJ2-1; D may be TRBD2 (6 bases). Germline-derived CDR1 and CDR2 are MNHNY and SVGAGI (reference sequence). This CDR3 is built from 15 residues. V lost 2 bases and J 5 bases, leaving 13 bases between the germline ends.

This sequence joins TRBV6-4 and TRBJ2-1; TRBD2 matches 10 bases. V lost 2 bases and J lost 8; bases outside the gene matches: 6. CDR3 length equals 15 residues. The germline V gene has CDR1 MRHNA and CDR2 SNTAGT. The CDR3 region is CASSDGLAGVYEQFF. CDR3 DNA sequence: TGTGCCAGCAGTGACGGTCTAGCGGGAGTCTATGAGCAGTTCTTC.

This rearrangement joins TRBV6-1 to TRBJ1-5; D is undetermined. Trimming left V 2 bases short and J 6 bases short, with 8 bases between. The CDR3 consists of 13 residues. Germline CDR1 MNHNS, CDR2 SASEGT. The CDR3 here is CASSERKGQPQHF. CDR3 nucleotides: TGTGCCAGCAGTGAACGAAAAGGTCAGCCCCAGCATTTT.

In the case of this clonotype: A much bigger clone sits one base away, suggesting this may be a read error. The chain couples TRBV29-1 to TRBJ1-2; no definite D call. V lost 6 bases to trimming and J lost 12 bases, with 29 bases between them. This CDR3 contains 15 residues. Germline V gives CDR1 SQVTM, CDR2 ANQGSEA. This CDR3 reads CSVAPPTANRAGHTF. The CDR3 DNA sequence: TGCAGCGTCGCACCGCCGACGGCTAATAGGGCGGGCCACACCTTC.

This clonotype was found many times. J is TRBJ2-7 and V is TRBV5-1; no definite D call. Germline assignment: CDR1 SGHRS and CDR2 YFSETQ. Trimming stripped 4 bases from V and 2 bases from J, with 10 bases between. This CDR3 contains 13 residues. Here the CDR3 reads CASSPGIAYEQYF. The CDR3 nucleotides read TGCGCCAGCAGCCCAGGCATCGCCTACGAGCAGTACTTC.

The chain joins TRBV7-9 to TRBJ2-1, with D possibly matching TRBD2 (6 bases). The DNA end is a closer match to TRBJ2-7, so the J assignment may be wrong. This CDR3 is built from 17 residues. Germline V gives CDR1 SEHNR, CDR2 FQNEAQ (reference sequence). DNA for the CDR3: TGTGCCAGCAGCCGTCCGAGTTTGGCGGGGCAACGCCTTGAGCAGTACTTC. Amino acid sequence: CASSRPSLAGQRLEQYF.

The table lists this clonotype with a count of one. This chain connects TRBV12-3 or TRBV12-4 to TRBJ2-4; D gene uncertain. The CDR3 has 13 residues. Trimming took 5 bases from V and 13 from J, leaving 18 bases between them. The CDR3: CASSAKTYNEQYF. The CDR3 coding sequence is TGTGCCAGCAGTGCAAAGACCTACAATGAGCAGTACTTC.

This clonotype was picked up many times. This chain links TRBV7-3 with TRBJ2-5, with D possibly TRBD2 on 5 matching bases. CDR1 is SGHTA, CDR2 FQGTGA, per germline. Trimming left V 5 bases short and J 4 bases short, with 17 bases between. This CDR3 has 15 residues. The CDR3, as DNA: TGTGCCAGCAGCCTCCGGACTTCTAAAGGAGAGACCCAGTACTTC. Residues: CASSLRTSKGETQYF. The variable domain in full, completed from reference TRBV7-3 and TRBJ2-5, reads GAGVSQTPSNKVTEKGKYVELRCDPISGHTALYWYRQSLGQGPEFLIYFQGTGAADDSGLPNDRFFAVRPEGSVSTLKIQRTERGDSAVYLCASSLRTSKGETQYFGPGTRLLVL.

The chain links TRBV7-2 to TRBJ2-1; D gene uncertain. CDR1 and CDR2 from the germline V gene are SGHTA and FQGNSA. The CDR3 has 16 amino acids. V shed 1 base and J shed 6 bases, with 16 bases lying between them. The CDR3: CASSLVLGRMGNEQFF. In DNA form, the CDR3 reads TGTGCCAGCAGCTTAGTCCTAGGCAGGATGGGCAATGAGCAGTTCTTC.

The CDR3 protein is CASSSTGPHSYEQYF. In DNA form, the CDR3 reads TGTGCCAGCAGCTCGACCGGGCCGCACTCCTACGAGCAGTACTTC. This chain joins TRBV7-9 and TRBJ2-7; D is ambiguous. CDR3 length equals 15 residues. The germline V gene encodes CDR1 SEHNR and CDR2 FQNEAQ (reference sequence). The V gene lost 4 bases and the J gene lost 0 bases, with 13 bases spanning the gap.

This clonotype was seen just once. The genes are TRBV20-1 and TRBJ2-1; D perhaps matches TRBD1 (6 bases). CDR3 length: 15 amino acids. Trimming removed 1 base from V and 4 bases from J, with 14 bases in between. Germline V gives CDR1 DFQATT, CDR2 SNEGSKA (reference sequence). As DNA, the CDR3 is TGCAGTGCTAGAGGGGGGCTTGGGATATACAATGAGCAGTTCTTC. This sequence encodes CSARGGLGIYNEQFF.

The rearrangement joins TRBV5-1 to TRBJ2-7; 13 nucleotides align to TRBD2. The V and J ends lost 3 bases and 0 bases, in that order; junction bases with no gene match: 12. Germline CDR1 reads SGHRS; CDR2 reads YFSETQ. The CDR3 extends over 19 amino acids. The CDR3 nucleotides are TGCGCCAGCAGCTCTGCCGGGACTAGCGGGGCCCTGAGCTCCTACGAGCAGTACTTC. Its protein product is CASSSAGTSGALSSYEQYF.

About this clonotype: A much larger clone differs from this one at a single base, so this may be a read error. The chain uses TRBV12-3 or TRBV12-4 and TRBJ2-7, with D perhaps TRBD1 or TRBD2 (5 bases each). The CDR3 length is 15 residues. CDR3 in DNA: TGTGCCAGCAGCCCGGGGACGGACGGCTCCTACGAGCAGCACTTC. This sequence encodes CASSPGTDGSYEQHF.

This clonotype showed up many times. J is TRBJ1-1 and V is TRBV29-1, with TRBD1 as a possible D gene (6 bases). V lost 5 bases, J lost 3 bases, and 13 bases lay in between. Germline V gene sequence: CDR1 SQVTM, CDR2 ANQGSEA. This CDR3 is 13 amino acids long. CDR3 sequence: CSVNRVKDTEAFF. The DNA for the CDR3 is TGCAGCGTTAACAGGGTTAAGGACACTGAAGCTTTCTTT.

The gene calls are TRBV28 and TRBJ2-7; 7 bases match TRBD1. Per the germline V gene, CDR1 is MDHEN and CDR2 is SYDVKM. Trimming took 4 bases from V and 3 from J; bases not matched to a gene: 9. This CDR3 is 15 amino acids long. CDR3 sequence: CASSSPGTDYYEQYF. Here the CDR3 DNA reads TGTGCCAGCAGTTCCCCAGGGACAGATTACTACGAGCAGTACTTC. The entire variable domain, with the rest obtained from reference TRBV28 and TRBJ2-7, is as follows: DVKVTQSSRYLVKRTGEKVFLECVQDMDHENMFWYRQDPGLGLRLIYFSYDVKMKEKGDIPEGYSVSREKKERFSLILESASTNQTSMYLCASSSPGTDYYEQYFGPGTRLTVT.

This clonotype appeared once. The J gene is TRBJ1-3, the V gene TRBV2; D is possibly TRBD1 (5 bases). CDR3 length: 14 amino acids. V lost 7 bases, J lost 2 bases, and 12 bases lay in between. Germline CDR1 is SNHLY and CDR2 is FYNNEI. The CDR3 sequence: CASKEGSTGNTIYF. The CDR3 DNA reads TGTGCCAGCAAAGAGGGGAGTACTGGAAACACCATATATTTT.

This clonotype has only a few counts. V gene TRBV27 combines with J gene TRBJ1-6; no definite D call. CDR3 size: 13 residues. Germline CDR1 reads MNHEY; CDR2 reads SMNVEV (reference sequence). Trimming removed 9 bases from V and 7 bases from J, with 13 bases in between. CDR3 sequence (DNA): TGTGCCAGTGGTGAAGGGCCCAATTCACCCCTCCACTTT. It translates to CASGEGPNSPLHF.

The chain employs TRBV4-3 and TRBJ1-4; TRBD1 matches at 9 bases. CDR1 is LGHNA and CDR2 is YSLEER in the germline V gene. The V and J ends lost 0 bases and 7 bases, in that order; junction bases with no gene match: 3. The CDR3 sequence is 15 residues long. CDR3 DNA: TGCGCCAGCAGCCAAGATCACAGGGGGCGTGAAAAACTGTTTTTT. Translating gives CASSQDHRGREKLFF.